The rows below give T cell receptor beta chains drawn from one sample of a study of Ad26.COV2.S vaccination and SARS-CoV-2 variants. The repertoire was sequenced with immunoSEQ multiplex PCR; TCRdb's copy has only in-frame clones and lacks some. Of around 300,000 clones listed, about 88% are singletons. This material consisted of peripheral blood, taken in a trial of Ad26.COV2.S vaccine versus placebo. The receptors come from a person aged 18-65 years who received the Ad26.COV2.S COVID-19 vaccine or a placebo. Each CDR3 is given with its conserved first and last residue. The D gene is left open where the match is weak. Size is omitted from some rows. Given values are once, few, many or a class for expanded clones.

J gene	D gene	clone size	V gene	CDR3 protein	CDR3 DNA
TRBJ2-1	.	.	TRBV9	CASSTLVRGLNEQFF	TGTGCCAGCTCCACACTGGTGAGGGGACTGAATGAGCAGTTCTTC
TRBJ2-2	.	.	TRBV4-1	CASSHPRGAVRGELFF	TGCGCCAGCAGCCACCCCAGGGGGGCCGTACGCGGGGAGCTGTTTTTT
TRBJ2-7	.	.	TRBV27	CASSLRGSYEQYF	TGTGCCAGCAGTTTAAGAGGGTCCTACGAGCAGTACTTC
TRBJ2-7	.	.	TRBV11-2	CASSRTGRVEDEQYF	TGTGCCAGCAGCCGGACCGGCAGGGTGGAGGACGAGCAGTACTTC
TRBJ2-7	.	.	TRBV18	CASSPGTLDIEQYF	TGTGCCAGCTCACCGGGGACCCTCGACATCGAGCAGTACTTC
TRBJ2-3	TRBD1	.	TRBV19	CASGQGAIDTQYF	TGTGCCAGTGGACAGGGGGCTATAGATACGCAGTATTTT
TRBJ1-2	.	.	TRBV7-3	CASSLTGGPNYGYTF	TGTGCCAGCAGCCTAACCGGCGGACCTAACTATGGCTACACCTTC
TRBJ1-4	.	.	TRBV7-2	CASSLVHEKLFF	TGTGCCAGCAGCTTAGTTCATGAAAAACTGTTTTTT
TRBJ1-3	.	.	TRBV7-2	CASSFMGTGQGPGNTIYF	TGTGCCAGCAGCTTCATGGGAACGGGTCAGGGGCCAGGAAACACCATATATTTT
TRBJ2-3	.	.	TRBV27	CASSSGGWGTDTQYF	TGTGCCAGCAGTTCCGGGGGCTGGGGCACAGATACGCAGTATTTT
TRBJ2-2	TRBD1	.	TRBV3-1/TRBV3-2	CASSQRQGAIGELFF	TGTGCCAGCAGCCAACGTCAGGGGGCTATCGGGGAGCTGTTTTTT
TRBJ2-7	TRBD2	once	TRBV6-5	CASRSRGRGGHEQYF	TGTGCCAGCAGGTCAAGAGGACGGGGGGGCCACGAGCAGTACTTC
TRBJ2-3	.	.	TRBV5-1	CASSTGNGLTDTQYF	TGCGCCAGCAGTACGGGAAACGGACTAACAGATACGCAGTATTTT
TRBJ2-7	.	few	TRBV27	CASRERRGTPPHEQYF	TGTGCCAGCAGGGAAAGGAGAGGGACACCACCTCACGAGCAGTACTTC
TRBJ1-1	.	.	TRBV5-1	CASSLRPGGDTEAFF	TGCGCCAGCAGCTTGAGGCCAGGTGGAGACACTGAAGCTTTCTTT
TRBJ2-5	.	.	TRBV7-2	CASSRMGGFQETQYF	TGTGCCAGCAGTAGAATGGGGGGTTTTCAAGAGACCCAGTACTTC
TRBJ2-2	TRBD2	.	TRBV5-5	CASSLLRGGTGELFF	TGTGCCAGCAGCTTGCTACGGGGGGGCACCGGGGAGCTGTTTTTT
TRBJ1-4	.	.	TRBV7-9	CASSGGVWDEKLFF	TGTGCCAGCAGTGGAGGAGTATGGGATGAAAAACTGTTTTTT
TRBJ2-7	.	.	TRBV9	CASSVDFKAHEQYF	TGTGCCAGCAGCGTAGACTTCAAGGCCCACGAGCAGTACTTC
TRBJ1-2	.	.	TRBV7-2	CASTQIGNYGYTF	TGTGCCAGCACCCAGATCGGTAACTATGGCTACACCTTC
TRBJ1-5	TRBD1	.	TRBV7-2	CASSLGTGSNQPQHF	TGTGCCAGCAGCTTAGGGACAGGGAGTAACCAGCCCCAGCATTTT
TRBJ1-1	TRBD1	.	TRBV19	CASSSPNYARDRGTEAFF	TGTGCCAGTAGTTCCCCCAATTACGCTAGGGACAGGGGCACTGAAGCTTTCTTT
TRBJ1-3	.	.	TRBV7-9	CARGNPSGNTIYF	TGTGCCAGAGGTAACCCCTCTGGAAACACCATATATTTT
TRBJ1-5	.	.	TRBV3-1/TRBV3-2	CASSPGQGPQHF	TGTGCCAGCAGCCCCGGGCAGGGCCCCCAGCATTTT
TRBJ2-1	TRBD2	.	TRBV10-3	CAIRGDGLAGEGSYNEQFF	TGTGCCATCAGGGGGGATGGACTAGCGGGAGAAGGCTCCTACAATGAGCAGTTCTTC
TRBJ2-7	.	.	TRBV19	CASSPGTSRPSYEQYF	TGTGCCAGTAGTCCCGGGACCTCTAGACCTTCCTACGAGCAGTACTTC
TRBJ1-2	TRBD1	.	TRBV6-5	CASSLQGRSYGYTF	TGTGCCAGCAGTCTACAGGGGAGGAGCTATGGCTACACCTTC
TRBJ2-3	.	.	TRBV5-4	CASSTGTDADTQYF	TGTGCCAGCAGTACCGGGACTGACGCAGATACGCAGTATTTT
TRBJ1-1	.	.	TRBV19	CASSIKKGTEAFF	TGTGCCAGTAGCATAAAGAAAGGCACTGAAGCTTTCTTT
TRBJ1-1	.	.	TRBV19	CASSKGHPTEAFF	TGTGCCAGTAGTAAAGGACACCCCACTGAAGCTTTCTTT
TRBJ2-7	.	.	TRBV27	CASSTTGTGYEQYF	TGTGCCAGCAGCACTACCGGGACCGGATACGAGCAGTACTTC
TRBJ1-2	TRBD1	.	TRBV7-8	CASSLDRVFTF	TGTGCCAGCAGCCTAGACAGGGTTTTCACCTTC
TRBJ2-3	TRBD2	.	TRBV7-3	CASSLTVAGVADTQYF	TGTGCCAGCAGCTTAACGGTAGCGGGGGTGGCAGATACGCAGTATTTT
TRBJ2-5	.	.	TRBV12-3/TRBV12-4	CASRGEVPETQYF	TGTGCCAGCAGGGGAGAGGTACCAGAGACCCAGTACTTC
TRBJ2-5	.	.	TRBV19	CASSIRVEGETQYF	TGTGCCAGTAGTATACGGGTTGAAGGAGAGACCCAGTACTTC
TRBJ2-5	.	.	TRBV5-4	CASSFTAKETQYF	TGTGCCAGCAGCTTTACAGCAAAAGAGACCCAGTACTTC
TRBJ1-2	.	.	TRBV6-4	CASSEESTAAPNYGYTF	TGTGCCAGCAGTGAGGAAAGTACTGCAGCCCCAAACTATGGCTACACCTTC
TRBJ2-2	TRBD1	.	TRBV5-1	CASSLVVTGGRELFF	TGCGCCAGCAGCTTGGTGGTGACAGGGGGCAGGGAGCTGTTTTTT
TRBJ1-1	.	.	TRBV9	CASSAGRDLPIRGTEAFF	TGTGCCAGCAGCGCGGGCCGGGACCTGCCTATTCGGGGGACTGAAGCTTTCTTT
TRBJ2-7	TRBD1	.	TRBV28	CASRERGRVYEQYF	TGTGCCAGCAGAGAAAGGGGGCGCGTCTACGAGCAGTACTTC
TRBJ1-4	.	few	TRBV15	CATSRGQAKGEKLFF	TGTGCCACCAGCAGAGGACAGGCAAAAGGTGAAAAACTGTTTTTT